This record covers a single T cell receptor beta chain. Its antigen is as yet unknown. V lost 4 bases and J lost 7; bases outside the gene matches: 2. The CDR3 consists of 14 residues. Germline V gene data show CDR1 as SGHRS and CDR2 as YFSETQ. This sample's time point: cycle 4 day 1 (C4D1), after six to seven weeks of nivolumab. No patient escaped relapse after autologous stem cell transplantation, and brentuximab vedotin exposure varied. These data are taken from a study of PD-1 blockade in classical Hodgkin lymphoma. The protocol was immunoSEQ multiplex PCR, while the TCRdb copy is restricted to in-frame clones and leaves out a portion. The sample carries around 53,000 clones, under 80% recorded once. Findings of the study overall: Newly diagnosed patients were reported to start with lower TCR diversity than healthy donors.

This sequence was found in a human donor with classical Hodgkin lymphoma. The V and J genes are TRBV5-1 and TRBJ2-7; 16 bases map to TRBD2. The sequences come from peripheral blood mononuclear cells (PBMCs), collected before the fourth cycle of nivolumab. This CDR3 is CASSQGLAGGEQYF. CDR3 in DNA: TGCGCCAGCAGCCAGGGACTAGCGGGAGGGGAGCAGTACTTC.